This TCR beta chain derives from a study of early T cells in non-severe SARS-CoV-2 infection. MiXCR, run by TCRdb on the 5' RACE reads, gives a single entry per CDR3 protein. This table holds 50,000 to 60,000 distinct CDR3 sequences, about an eighth found once. The CDR3 length is 15 residues. Germline V gene data show CDR1 as LGHDT and CDR2 as YNNKEL (reference sequence). Between the trimmed V and J ends, which lost 4 bases and 4 bases, there was a span of 16 bases. This chain links TRBV3-1 with TRBJ2-5, with D possibly matching TRBD2 (6 bases). This sequence was found in an adult who was a healthcare worker with PCR-confirmed SARS-CoV-2 infection or an uninfected control (not recorded which). The source material was whole blood. The CDR3 here is CASSLLWGDRETQYF. CDR3 bases: TGTGCCAGCAGCCTCCTCTGGGGGGACCGAGAGACCCAGTACTTC.